Listed below are T cell receptor beta chains from one sample, sequenced in a study of response to subunit inactivated influenza vaccine. TCRdb independently ran MiXCR on the RT-PCR reads; one entry per CDR3 protein. This table holds roughly 460,000 distinct CDR3 sequences, 11% found once. This specimen was PBMCs from blood, taken roughly 45 days after vaccination. Receptor source: a man between 50 and 59 years old who received an inactivated influenza vaccine. The CDR3 runs from the conserved cysteine through the conserved F or W. A D gene is named only where the DNA matches it firmly. Clone size appears in some rows only: once, few, many, or a class for an expanded clone.

D gene: -; clone size: few; V gene: TRBV20-1; J gene: TRBJ1-1; CDR3 DNA: TGCAGTGCTAGACCAGGACTTGAAGCTTTCTTT; CDR3 protein: CSARPGLEAFF
D gene: TRBD2; clone size: -; V gene: TRBV5-1; J gene: TRBJ2-1; CDR3 DNA: TGCGCCAGCAGCTTGGAGGTAGCGGGAAACAATGAGCAGTTCTTC; CDR3 protein: CASSLEVAGNNEQFF
D gene: -; clone size: many; V gene: TRBV20-1; J gene: TRBJ2-6; CDR3 DNA: TGCAGTGCTAGAGACTTCTCTGGGGCCAACGTCCTGACTTTC; CDR3 protein: CSARDFSGANVLTF
D gene: TRBD2; clone size: -; V gene: TRBV4-3; J gene: TRBJ2-3; CDR3 DNA: TGCGCCAGCAGCCAAGATCGGGCGGGAGGAACAGATACGCAGTATTTT; CDR3 protein: CASSQDRAGGTDTQYF
D gene: TRBD1; clone size: -; V gene: TRBV6-5; J gene: TRBJ1-6; CDR3 DNA: TGTGCCAGCAGTTACTCAAGATTGACAGGGGGTAATGATTCACCCCTCCACTTT; CDR3 protein: CASSYSRLTGGNDSPLHF
D gene: -; clone size: few; V gene: TRBV29-1; J gene: TRBJ2-5; CDR3 DNA: TGCAGCGTTGAGTCGGGGCGCCGGGAGACCCAGTACTTC; CDR3 protein: CSVESGRRETQYF
D gene: -; clone size: many; V gene: TRBV28; J gene: TRBJ2-1; CDR3 DNA: TGTGCCAGCAGTTTGGGCCGATACAATGAGCAGTTCTTC; CDR3 protein: CASSLGRYNEQFF
D gene: -; clone size: -; V gene: TRBV20-1; J gene: TRBJ2-1; CDR3 DNA: TGCAGTGCCTTTGGAAGACGGAAGAATGAGCAGTTCTTC; CDR3 protein: CSAFGRRKNEQFF
D gene: -; clone size: -; V gene: TRBV4-3; J gene: TRBJ1-6; CDR3 DNA: TGCGCCAGCAGCCGTTTAGGGTCACCCCTCCACTTT; CDR3 protein: CASSRLGSPLHF
D gene: TRBD2; clone size: many; V gene: TRBV11-2; J gene: TRBJ2-1; CDR3 DNA: TGTGCCAGCAGCTCGAGACTAGCGGGACCCTACAATGAGCAGTTCTTC; CDR3 protein: CASSSRLAGPYNEQFF
D gene: -; clone size: few; V gene: TRBV3-1; J gene: TRBJ2-7; CDR3 DNA: TGTGCCAGCAGCCAAGGGGGCCATTCACTTTGGGAGCAGTACTTC; CDR3 protein: CASSQGGHSLWEQYF
D gene: TRBD1; clone size: once; V gene: TRBV10-3; J gene: TRBJ2-7; CDR3 DNA: TGTGCCATCAGTGCCCGGGACAGGGGGTACGAGCAGTACTTC; CDR3 protein: CAISARDRGYEQYF
D gene: -; clone size: few; V gene: TRBV7-2; J gene: TRBJ2-4; CDR3 DNA: TGTGCCAGCAGCTTCACACGACGAGACAAAAACATTCAGTACTTC; CDR3 protein: CASSFTRRDKNIQYF
D gene: -; clone size: many; V gene: TRBV28; J gene: TRBJ1-5; CDR3 DNA: TGTGCCAGCAGTTTACTGGGGCTTGGTCAGCCCCAGCATTTT; CDR3 protein: CASSLLGLGQPQHF
D gene: -; clone size: few; V gene: TRBV7-9; J gene: TRBJ2-1; CDR3 DNA: TGTGCCAGCAGCCTTGCTAGCGTCGCCTACAATGAGCAGTTCTTC; CDR3 protein: CASSLASVAYNEQFF
D gene: -; clone size: few; V gene: TRBV4-3; J gene: TRBJ2-6; CDR3 DNA: TGCGCCAGCAGCCAAGATCTTGGGGGCCCCCGCCCCTCTGGGGCCAACGTCCTGACTTTC; CDR3 protein: CASSQDLGGPRPSGANVLTF
D gene: -; clone size: -; V gene: TRBV10-3; J gene: TRBJ2-1; CDR3 DNA: TGTGCCATCAGTGTTATCCCGGGACTCCGAGCATCCTACAATGAGCAGTTCTTC; CDR3 protein: CAISVIPGLRASYNEQFF
D gene: -; clone size: -; V gene: TRBV15; J gene: TRBJ2-5; CDR3 DNA: TGTGCCACCGCGCGGGAACCCCAAGAGACCCAGTACTTC; CDR3 protein: CATAREPQETQYF
D gene: -; clone size: few; V gene: TRBV20-1; J gene: TRBJ2-7; CDR3 DNA: TGCAGTGCTAGAGATCTAAGGAGCTCCTACGAGCAGTACTTC; CDR3 protein: CSARDLRSSYEQYF
D gene: -; clone size: -; V gene: TRBV28; J gene: TRBJ1-1; CDR3 DNA: TGTGCCAGCAGTTTCTTGCAGGGTGGCACTGAAGCTTTCTTT; CDR3 protein: CASSFLQGGTEAFF
D gene: -; clone size: -; V gene: TRBV4-3; J gene: TRBJ1-5; CDR3 DNA: TGCGCCAGCAGCCAGGGAAGATATAGCAATCAGCCCCAGCATTTT; CDR3 protein: CASSQGRYSNQPQHF
D gene: -; clone size: few; V gene: TRBV4-3; J gene: TRBJ2-1; CDR3 DNA: TGCGCCAGCAGCCAAGAGTTGTGGCTCCCCAATGAGCAGTTCTTC; CDR3 protein: CASSQELWLPNEQFF
D gene: TRBD2; clone size: many; V gene: TRBV20-1; J gene: TRBJ2-1; CDR3 DNA: TGCAGTGCAAGCCGGACTAGCGGCACCTACAATGAGCAGTTCTTC; CDR3 protein: CSASRTSGTYNEQFF
D gene: TRBD1; clone size: -; V gene: TRBV2; J gene: TRBJ2-7; CDR3 DNA: TGTGCCAGCAGTGCAGACCGGGACAGGGGGCTCTACGAGCAGTACTTC; CDR3 protein: CASSADRDRGLYEQYF
D gene: -; clone size: many; V gene: TRBV4-1; J gene: TRBJ2-2; CDR3 DNA: TGCGCCAGCAGCCCACCGGGACAAAGCGGGGAGCTGTTTTTT; CDR3 protein: CASSPPGQSGELFF
D gene: -; clone size: many; V gene: TRBV5-1; J gene: TRBJ1-2; CDR3 DNA: TGCGCCAGCAGCTTGGGAGGGACAAAGCCTTATGGCTACACCTTC; CDR3 protein: CASSLGGTKPYGYTF
D gene: TRBD2; clone size: -; V gene: TRBV6-1; J gene: TRBJ2-7; CDR3 DNA: TGTGCCAGCAGTAAACGAGCACTAGCGGGAGGGTCCTACGAGCAGTACTTC; CDR3 protein: CASSKRALAGGSYEQYF
D gene: -; clone size: -; V gene: TRBV29-1; J gene: TRBJ2-2; CDR3 DNA: TGCAGCGTTGCCTCGGTGGGGACCGGGGAGCTGTTTTTT; CDR3 protein: CSVASVGTGELFF
D gene: -; clone size: many; V gene: TRBV15; J gene: TRBJ1-5; CDR3 DNA: TGTGCCACCAGCAGAGAAGAGGGCCAGCCCCAGCATTTT; CDR3 protein: CATSREEGQPQHF
D gene: -; clone size: few; V gene: TRBV6-1; J gene: TRBJ1-1; CDR3 DNA: TGTGCCAGCAAATCAGAGATGAACACTGAAGCTTTCTTT; CDR3 protein: CASKSEMNTEAFF
D gene: -; clone size: few; V gene: TRBV6-5; J gene: TRBJ1-2; CDR3 DNA: TGTGCCAGCAGTTACTCTGGCAGGCTGAACTATGGCTACACCTTC; CDR3 protein: CASSYSGRLNYGYTF
D gene: -; clone size: -; V gene: TRBV3-1; J gene: TRBJ1-6; CDR3 DNA: TGTGCCAGCAGCCGAGACGGGATCCGTGGATGGCCCCTCCACTTT; CDR3 protein: CASSRDGIRGWPLHF
D gene: TRBD2; clone size: -; V gene: TRBV12-3/TRBV12-4; J gene: TRBJ2-5; CDR3 DNA: TGTGCCACCGCGGGAGGGACACTTAGGGAGACCCAGTACTTC; CDR3 protein: CATAGGTLRETQYF